This T cell receptor (beta chain) was obtained from a study of cytomegalovirus exposure and HLA in healthy donors. Trimming removed 1 base from V and 8 bases from J, with 11 bases in between. Germline CDR1 reads PRHDT; CDR2 reads FYEKMQ (reference sequence). There are 13 residues in the CDR3. The PCR used 60 Vbeta and 13 Jbeta primers. Generated by immunoSEQ multiplex PCR, the TCRdb table keeps only in-frame clones and is missing some. The sample records 55,000 to 70,000 clones, around 74% being singletons. The rearrangement joins TRBV13 to TRBJ1-2; possibly TRBD1 for D (5 bases). The sequenced sample consisted of PBMCs. This receptor was obtained from a woman between 55 and 75 years old in good health and CMV-seropositive. The DNA of the CDR3 is TGTGCCAGCAGCTTAGTAGGGGTTCAGGGCTACACCTTC. As protein: CASSLVGVQGYTF.